One TCR beta chain is described in this entry. The antigen is not known. The sample comes from a study of cytotoxic CD8 clonotypes in ibrutinib-treated CLL. Overall study: Response material was collected after a median around 12 months of treatment, range 6 to 36.

The study's findings and limits: Private clonotypes, not public ones, expanded at ibrutinib response.

Profiling relied on immunoSEQ multiplex PCR, and the TCRdb table lists in-frame clones only, not all of them. Among approximately 350,000 clones listed, 60% to 80% were seen once. The V gene's germline CDR1 is WSHSY and CDR2 SAAADI. This CDR3 spans 13 amino acids. V lost 2 bases, J lost 7 bases, and 9 bases lay in between. This TCR came from a human donor with chronic lymphocytic leukemia. The chain combines TRBV10-2 with TRBJ1-5; no clear D gene. Sequencing used PBMCs, obtained after 36 months of ibrutinib treatment. CDR3 nucleotides: TGCGCCAGCAGTGAGCCAGGAGGGCAGCCCCAGCATTTT. This encodes CASSEPGGQPQHF.